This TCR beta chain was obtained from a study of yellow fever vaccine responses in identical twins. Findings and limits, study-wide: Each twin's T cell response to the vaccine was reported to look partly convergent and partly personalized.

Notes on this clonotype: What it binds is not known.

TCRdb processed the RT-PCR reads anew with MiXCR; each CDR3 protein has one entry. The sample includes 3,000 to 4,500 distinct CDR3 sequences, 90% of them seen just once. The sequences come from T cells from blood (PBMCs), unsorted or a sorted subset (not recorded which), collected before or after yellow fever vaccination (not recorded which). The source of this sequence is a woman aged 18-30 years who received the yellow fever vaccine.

Here the CDR3 reads CASSLGETQYF. DNA for the CDR3: TGTGCCAGCAGCTTAGGAGAGACCCAGTACTTC. V usage is TRBV11-1 and J usage is TRBJ2-5, with unresolved D. The ends were cut back, 1 base at V and 4 bases at J, with 1 base in the middle. The CDR3 runs 11 residues. Looked up from germline, CDR1 is SGHAT and CDR2 is FQDESV (reference sequence).